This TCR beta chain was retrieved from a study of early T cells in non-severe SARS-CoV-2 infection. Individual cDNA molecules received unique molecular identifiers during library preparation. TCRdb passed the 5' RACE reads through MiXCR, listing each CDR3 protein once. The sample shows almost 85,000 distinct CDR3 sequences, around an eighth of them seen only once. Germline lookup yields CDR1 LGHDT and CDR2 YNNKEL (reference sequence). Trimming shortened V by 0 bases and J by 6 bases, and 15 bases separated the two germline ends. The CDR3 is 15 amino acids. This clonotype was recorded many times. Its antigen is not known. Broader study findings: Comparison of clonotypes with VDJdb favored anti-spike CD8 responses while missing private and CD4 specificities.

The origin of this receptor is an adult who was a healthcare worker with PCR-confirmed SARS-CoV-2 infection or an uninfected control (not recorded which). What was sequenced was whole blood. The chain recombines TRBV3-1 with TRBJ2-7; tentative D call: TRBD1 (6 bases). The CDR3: CASSQETLQGGEQYF. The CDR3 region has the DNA TGTGCCAGCAGCCAAGAAACTCTACAGGGTGGCGAGCAGTACTTC.